This T cell receptor (beta chain) appears in the sequencing data of a study of blood T cell repertoires in COVID-19. Study-wide context: Whether acute or convalescent, the COVID-19 samples came from the United States, Italy and Spain.

Method: immunoSEQ multiplex PCR; TCRdb's copy keeps in-frame clones and lacks some. In the table there are 200,000 or so clones, around 85% of which are singletons. Looked up from germline, CDR1 is SGDLS and CDR2 is YYNGEE. V was clipped by 0 bases and J by 0 bases; unmatched bases: 1. The CDR3 has 17 amino acids. V gene TRBV9 combines with J gene TRBJ2-1; 12 nucleotides agree with TRBD2. Sequenced sample: PBMCs or T cells enriched from blood (not recorded which). The receptor was derived from a woman aged 40 to 50 with acute COVID-19. Written as DNA, the CDR3 is TGTGCCAGCAGCGTAGGGACTAGCGGGGACTCCTACAATGAGCAGTTCTTC. Its translation is CASSVGTSGDSYNEQFF.